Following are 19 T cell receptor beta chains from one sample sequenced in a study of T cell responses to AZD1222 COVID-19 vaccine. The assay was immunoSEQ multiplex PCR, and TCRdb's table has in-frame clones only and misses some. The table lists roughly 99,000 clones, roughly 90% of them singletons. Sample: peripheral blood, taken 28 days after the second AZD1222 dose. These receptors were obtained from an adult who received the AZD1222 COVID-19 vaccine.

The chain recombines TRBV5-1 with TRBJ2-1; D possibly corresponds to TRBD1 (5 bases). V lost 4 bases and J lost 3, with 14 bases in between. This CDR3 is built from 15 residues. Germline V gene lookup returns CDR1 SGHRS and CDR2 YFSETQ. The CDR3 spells CASSGTQDNYNEQFF. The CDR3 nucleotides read TGCGCCAGCAGCGGCACCCAGGACAACTACAATGAGCAGTTCTTC.

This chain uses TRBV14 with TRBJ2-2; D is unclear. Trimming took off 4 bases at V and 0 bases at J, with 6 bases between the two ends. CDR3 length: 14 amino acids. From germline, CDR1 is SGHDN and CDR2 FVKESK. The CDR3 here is CASSLQANTGELFF. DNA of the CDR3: TGTGCCAGCAGCCTCCAGGCGAACACCGGGGAGCTGTTTTTT.

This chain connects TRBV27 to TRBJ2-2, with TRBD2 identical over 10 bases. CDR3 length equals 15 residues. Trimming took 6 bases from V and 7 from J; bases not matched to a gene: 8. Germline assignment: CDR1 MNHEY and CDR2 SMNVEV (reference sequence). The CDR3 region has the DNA TGTGCCAGCAGGGGGCTAGCGGGAGCTGGCGGGGAGCTGTTTTTT. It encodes CASRGLAGAGGELFF.

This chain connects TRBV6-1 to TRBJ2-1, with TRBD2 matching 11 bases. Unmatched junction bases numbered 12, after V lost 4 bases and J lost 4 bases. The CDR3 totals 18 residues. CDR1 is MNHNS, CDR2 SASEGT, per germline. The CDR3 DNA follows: TGTGCCAGCAGTGCCCAGACTAGCGGGGTCTTGGTTTACAATGAGCAGTTCTTC. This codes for CASSAQTSGVLVYNEQFF.

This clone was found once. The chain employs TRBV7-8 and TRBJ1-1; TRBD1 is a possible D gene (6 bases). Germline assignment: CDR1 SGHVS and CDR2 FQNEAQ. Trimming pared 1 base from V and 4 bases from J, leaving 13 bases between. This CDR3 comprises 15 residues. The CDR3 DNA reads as TGTGCCAGCAGCTTAGTCGGGGGCTTGGGCACTGAAGCTTTCTTT. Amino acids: CASSLVGGLGTEAFF.

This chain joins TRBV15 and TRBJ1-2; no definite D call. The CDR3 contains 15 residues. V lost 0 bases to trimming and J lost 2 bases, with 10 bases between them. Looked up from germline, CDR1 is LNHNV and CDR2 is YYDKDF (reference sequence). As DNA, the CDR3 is TGTGCCACCAGCAGAGATCCCGGAGGGAACTATGGCTACACCTTC. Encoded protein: CATSRDPGGNYGYTF.

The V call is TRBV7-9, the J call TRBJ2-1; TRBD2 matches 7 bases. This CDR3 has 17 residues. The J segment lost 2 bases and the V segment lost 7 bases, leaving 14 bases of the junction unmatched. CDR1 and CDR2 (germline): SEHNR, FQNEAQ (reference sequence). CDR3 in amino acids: CASTQRGVAHAYNEQFF. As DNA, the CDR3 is TGTGCCAGCACCCAACGGGGGGTGGCTCATGCCTACAATGAGCAGTTCTTC.

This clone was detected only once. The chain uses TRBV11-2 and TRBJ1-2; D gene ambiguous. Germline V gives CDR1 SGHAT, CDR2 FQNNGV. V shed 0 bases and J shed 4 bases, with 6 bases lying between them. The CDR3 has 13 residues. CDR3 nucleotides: TGTGCCAGCAGCTTAGACTACGCCTATGGCTACACCTTC. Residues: CASSLDYAYGYTF.

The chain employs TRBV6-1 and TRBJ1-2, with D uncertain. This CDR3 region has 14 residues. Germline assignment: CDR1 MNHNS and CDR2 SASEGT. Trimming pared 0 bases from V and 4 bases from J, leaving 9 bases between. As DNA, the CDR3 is TGTGCCAGCAGTGAAGCGGCGGCGGTCTATGGCTACACCTTC. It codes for CASSEAAAVYGYTF.

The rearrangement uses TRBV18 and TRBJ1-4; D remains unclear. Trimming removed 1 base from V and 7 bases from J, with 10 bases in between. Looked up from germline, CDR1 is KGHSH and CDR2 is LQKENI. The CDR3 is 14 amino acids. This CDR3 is CASSPQNPGEKLFF. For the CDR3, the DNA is TGTGCCAGCTCACCACAGAACCCCGGTGAAAAACTGTTTTTT.

CDR3 loop: CASSQVFENEQYF. The CDR3, as DNA: TGTGCCAGCAGCCAAGTTTTTGAAAACGAGCAGTACTTC. V and J are TRBV4-2 and TRBJ2-7; D unclear. Germline values: CDR1 LGHNA, CDR2 YNFKEQ. Trimming left V 1 base short and J 5 bases short, with 9 bases between. The CDR3 runs 13 residues.

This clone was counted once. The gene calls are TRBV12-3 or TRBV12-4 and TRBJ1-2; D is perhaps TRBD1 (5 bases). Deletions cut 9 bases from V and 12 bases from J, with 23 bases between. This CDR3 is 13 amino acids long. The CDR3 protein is CARSGPLNRGDTF. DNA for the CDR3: TGTGCCAGGTCGGGGCCTCTCAACCGAGGCGACACCTTC.

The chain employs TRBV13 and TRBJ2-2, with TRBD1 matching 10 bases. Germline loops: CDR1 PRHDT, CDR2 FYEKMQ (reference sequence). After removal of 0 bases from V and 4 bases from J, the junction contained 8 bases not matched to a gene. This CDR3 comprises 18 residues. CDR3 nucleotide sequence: TGTGCCAGCAGCTTAGGGCCTACGGGACAGGGGTTCACCGGGGAGCTGTTTTTT. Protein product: CASSLGPTGQGFTGELFF. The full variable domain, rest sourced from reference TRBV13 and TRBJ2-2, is AAGVIQSPRHLIKEKRETATLKCYPIPRHDTVYWYQQGPGQDPQFLISFYEKMQSDKGSIPDRFSAQQFSDYHSELNMSSLELGDSALYFCASSLGPTGQGFTGELFFGEGSRLTVL.

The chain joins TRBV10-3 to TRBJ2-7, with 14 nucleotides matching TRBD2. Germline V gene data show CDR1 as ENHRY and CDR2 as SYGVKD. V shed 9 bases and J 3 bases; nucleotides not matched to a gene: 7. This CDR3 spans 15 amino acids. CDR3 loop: CAIKGLAGAGYEQYF. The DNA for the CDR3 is TGTGCCATTAAGGGACTAGCGGGAGCGGGCTACGAGCAGTACTTC.

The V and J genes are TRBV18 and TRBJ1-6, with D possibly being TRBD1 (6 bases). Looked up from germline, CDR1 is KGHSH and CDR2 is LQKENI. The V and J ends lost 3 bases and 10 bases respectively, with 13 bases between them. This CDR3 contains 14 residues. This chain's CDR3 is CASSPGGRESPLHF. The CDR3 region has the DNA TGTGCCAGCTCACCGGGGGGCCGAGAATCACCCCTCCACTTT.

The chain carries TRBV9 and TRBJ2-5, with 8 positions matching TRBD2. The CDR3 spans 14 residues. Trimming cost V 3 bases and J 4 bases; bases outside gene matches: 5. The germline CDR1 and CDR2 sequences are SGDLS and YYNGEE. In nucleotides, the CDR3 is TGTGCCAGCAGCGGTAGCGGGACCGCAGAGACCCAGTACTTC. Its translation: CASSGSGTAETQYF. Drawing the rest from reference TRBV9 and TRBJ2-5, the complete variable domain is DSGVTQTPKHLITATGQRVTLRCSPRSGDLSVYWYQQSLDQGLQFLIQYYNGEERAKGNILERFSAQQFPDLHSELNLSSLELGDSALYFCASSGSGTAETQYFGPGTRLLVL.

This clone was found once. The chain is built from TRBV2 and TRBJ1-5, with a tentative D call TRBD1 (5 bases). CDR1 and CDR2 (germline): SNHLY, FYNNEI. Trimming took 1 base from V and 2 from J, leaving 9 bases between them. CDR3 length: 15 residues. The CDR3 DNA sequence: TGTGCCAGCAGTGAAGAAACAGGCCGCAATCAGCCCCAGCATTTT. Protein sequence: CASSEETGRNQPQHF.

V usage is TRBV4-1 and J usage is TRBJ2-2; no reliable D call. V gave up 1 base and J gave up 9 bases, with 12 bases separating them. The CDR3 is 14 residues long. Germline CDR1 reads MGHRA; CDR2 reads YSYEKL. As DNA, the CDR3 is TGCGCCAGCAGCCAAGGATCCGATCACAGGGAGCTGTTTTTT. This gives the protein CASSQGSDHRELFF.

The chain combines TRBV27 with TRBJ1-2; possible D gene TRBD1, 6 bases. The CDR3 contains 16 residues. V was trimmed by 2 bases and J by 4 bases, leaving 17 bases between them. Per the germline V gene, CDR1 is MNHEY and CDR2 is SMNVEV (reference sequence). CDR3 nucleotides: TGTGCCAGCAGTTTACGAGCCCCGGACAGACCCTATGGCTACACCTTC. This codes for CASSLRAPDRPYGYTF.